This T cell receptor (beta chain) was found in a study of blood T cell repertoires in COVID-19. This clone was recorded a few times. Some clones are missing from TCRdb's copy, which holds only in-frame ones; the method was immunoSEQ multiplex PCR. The repertoire holds approximately 220,000 clones, with approximately 82% as singletons. This receptor was identified in a woman aged 45-59 years with acute or convalescent COVID-19. The specimen sequenced was peripheral blood.

The CDR3 here is CASSTPRSAYGYTF. Written as DNA, the CDR3 is TGTGCCAGTAGTACCCCCAGGTCGGCCTATGGCTACACCTTC. The chain employs TRBV19 and TRBJ1-2; D is unresolved. V lost 4 bases to trimming and J lost 4 bases, with 13 bases between them. CDR1 and CDR2 from the germline V gene are LNHDA and SQIVND (reference sequence). This CDR3 comprises 14 residues.